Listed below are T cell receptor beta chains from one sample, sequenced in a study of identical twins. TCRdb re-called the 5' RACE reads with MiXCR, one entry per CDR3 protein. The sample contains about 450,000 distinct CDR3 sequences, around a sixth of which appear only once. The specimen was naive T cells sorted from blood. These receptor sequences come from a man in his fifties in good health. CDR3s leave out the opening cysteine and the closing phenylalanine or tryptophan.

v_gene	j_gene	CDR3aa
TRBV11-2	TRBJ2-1	ASSSRDPHLFSSYNEQF
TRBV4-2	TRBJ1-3	ASSQGTGRGGNTIY
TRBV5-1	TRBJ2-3	ASSIRLAAFTDTQY
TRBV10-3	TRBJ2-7	AISDRGQDYEQY
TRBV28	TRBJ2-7	ASSLQGVYEQY
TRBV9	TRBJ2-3	ASSDSGSITDTQY
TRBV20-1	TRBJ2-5	SAGSSWKQETQY
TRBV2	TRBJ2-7	ASRDRAMSYEQY
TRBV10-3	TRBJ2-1	AISTGTGNNEQF
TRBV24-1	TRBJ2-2	ATSAVDTGELF
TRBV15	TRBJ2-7	ATSRDGLDRDYEQY
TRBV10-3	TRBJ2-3	ATGSGTTSTDTQY
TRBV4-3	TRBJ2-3	ASSQKVRKGTDTQY
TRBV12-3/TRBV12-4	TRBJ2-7	ASSLGDRTSSYEQY
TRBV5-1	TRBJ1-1	ASSPSRRGTPEAF
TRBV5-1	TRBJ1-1	ASSSQGQRTEAF
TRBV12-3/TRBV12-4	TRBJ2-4	ASSSRQGENIQY
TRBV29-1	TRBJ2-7	SAQDIYEQY
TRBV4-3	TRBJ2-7	ASSQDLGGDGVYEQY
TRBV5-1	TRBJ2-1	ASSSPGTGGDSSYNEQF
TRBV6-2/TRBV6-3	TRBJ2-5	ASSDDTSGVVTQY
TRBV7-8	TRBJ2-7	ASSLPGLADYEQY
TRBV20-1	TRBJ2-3	SARPGVTDTQY
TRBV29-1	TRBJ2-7	SVDLVRGPEEQY
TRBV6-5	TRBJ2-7	ASSMTGAEQY
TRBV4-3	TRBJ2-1	ASSQPFVSGEQF
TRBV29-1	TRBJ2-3	SALAMGLAGGPVGDTQY
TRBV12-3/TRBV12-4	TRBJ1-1	ASSLRPRGNTEAF
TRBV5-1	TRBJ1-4	ASSIQDWSTNEKLF
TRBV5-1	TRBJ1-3	ASSLAGRAGNTIY
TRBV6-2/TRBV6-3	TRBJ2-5	ASSSDRDEETQY
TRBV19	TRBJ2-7	ASRIGGQTGEQY
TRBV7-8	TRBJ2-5	ASSLPASGGALETQY
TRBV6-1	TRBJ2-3	ASNDRRGKGDTQY
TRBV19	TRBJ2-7	ASSPLTSGGPSYEQY
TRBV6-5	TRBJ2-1	ASSYSTSGGAEQF
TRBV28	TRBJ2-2	ASRGLAGGLANTGELF
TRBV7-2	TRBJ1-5	ASSPGQYNQPQH
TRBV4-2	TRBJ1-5	ASSQEGGGNQPQH
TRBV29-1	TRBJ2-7	SAATGAAPYEQY
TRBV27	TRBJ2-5	ASSLTLGLTTQY
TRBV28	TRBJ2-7	ASIGTSGLYEQY
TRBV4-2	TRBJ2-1	ASSQDGDSLDEQF
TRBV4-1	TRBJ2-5	ASSQGNTRQETQY
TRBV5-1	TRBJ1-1	ASSLVGGRGNTEAF
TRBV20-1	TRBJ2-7	SARTERIEY
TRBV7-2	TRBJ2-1	ASSLVSEQF
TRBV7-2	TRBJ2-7	ASSLSLGGGGTYEQY
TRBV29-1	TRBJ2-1	SVGATGYNEQF
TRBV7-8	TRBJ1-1	ASSLGTLYTEAF
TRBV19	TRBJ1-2	ASGAGMSTNYGYT
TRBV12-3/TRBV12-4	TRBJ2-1	ASRGPFDEQF